A selection of T cell receptor beta chains follows, all from one sample in a study of blood T cell repertoires in COVID-19. Repertoires were generated with immunoSEQ multiplex PCR, while TCRdb's copy carries only in-frame clones and drops some. This table holds some 140,000 clones, about 73% found once. The specimen sequenced was peripheral blood. These receptor sequences come from a man at least 80 years old with acute or convalescent COVID-19. Both conserved end residues are part of each CDR3. A D gene is named only where the DNA matches it firmly. Where a row states a size, it is once, few, many or the class of an expanded clone; other rows omit it.

V	J	size	D	CDR3	DNA
TRBV7-9	TRBJ2-3	-	-	CASRSPGLSTDTQYF	TGTGCCAGCAGATCGCCGGGACTTAGCACAGATACGCAGTATTTT
TRBV7-8	TRBJ2-2	few	-	CASSLGGGTGELFF	TGTGCCAGCAGCTTGGGAGGGGGAACCGGGGAGCTGTTTTTT
TRBV30	TRBJ2-6	-	TRBD1	CASDRAGANVLTF	TGTGCCTCGGACAGGGCTGGGGCCAACGTCCTGACTTTC
TRBV7-9	TRBJ1-5	-	-	CASSLKGDGYQPQHF	TGTGCCAGCAGCTTAAAGGGAGACGGTTATCAGCCCCAGCATTTT
TRBV18	TRBJ2-3	-	TRBD1	CASSPISGGRTDTQYF	TGTGCCAGCTCACCGATCTCAGGGGGTAGAACAGATACGCAGTATTTT
TRBV6-1	TRBJ2-7	-	-	CASSESITLEQYF	TGTGCCAGCAGTGAGAGCATAACCCTGGAGCAGTACTTC
TRBV11-2	TRBJ1-4	-	TRBD1	CASSPGQFNEKLFF	TGTGCCAGCAGCCCGGGACAGTTTAATGAAAAACTGTTTTTT
TRBV6-5	TRBJ2-7	-	-	CASRETASYEQYF	TGTGCCAGCAGGGAGACAGCCTCCTACGAGCAGTACTTC
TRBV2	TRBJ1-2	-	TRBD1	CASIEGAEGYTF	TGTGCCAGCATAGAGGGGGCGGAGGGCTACACCTTC
TRBV7-2	TRBJ2-5	few	TRBD1	CASTPTGKVGETQYF	TGTGCCAGCACCCCGACAGGGAAGGTTGGGGAGACCCAGTACTTC
TRBV19	TRBJ2-2	-	-	CASSSSGRSGELFF	TGTGCCAGTAGTTCGTCAGGGAGGAGCGGGGAGCTGTTTTTT
TRBV7-9	TRBJ2-1	few	-	CASSLGTAFYNEQFF	TGTGCCAGCAGCTTAGGGACAGCATTCTACAATGAGCAGTTCTTC
TRBV4-1	TRBJ1-2	-	-	CASSYDPGQPYGYTF	TGCGCCAGCAGCTACGACCCTGGGCAGCCCTATGGCTACACCTTC
TRBV28	TRBJ1-1	-	-	CASRGRPEAFF	TGTGCCAGCAGGGGGCGGCCTGAAGCTTTCTTT
TRBV20-1	TRBJ1-2	-	-	CSASPGSNYGYTF	TGCAGTGCTAGTCCGGGTTCTAACTATGGCTACACCTTC
TRBV5-6	TRBJ1-5	-	-	CASSLGRAGWPQHF	TGTGCCAGCAGCTTGGGCAGGGCCGGGTGGCCCCAGCATTTT
TRBV6-2/TRBV6-3	TRBJ2-2	-	TRBD1	CASSYTRGRLEGELFF	TGTGCCAGCAGTTATACCAGGGGGCGTTTAGAGGGGGAGCTGTTTTTT
TRBV21-1	TRBJ1-1	once	-	CASSRDTTGDHKTEAFF	TGTGCCAGCAGCAGGGACACCACCGGGGACCATAAGACTGAAGCTTTCTTT
TRBV12-3/TRBV12-4	TRBJ1-1	-	TRBD1	CASRGQGHTEAFF	TGTGCCAGCAGGGGACAGGGGCACACTGAAGCTTTCTTT
TRBV19	TRBJ2-3	-	-	CASRSLRGGSTDTQYF	TGTGCCAGCAGATCACTCAGGGGTGGGAGCACAGATACGCAGTATTTT
TRBV6-5	TRBJ2-5	-	-	CASNLGGAGETQYF	TGTGCCAGCAACCTTGGGGGGGCGGGAGAGACCCAGTACTTC
TRBV30	TRBJ2-5	-	TRBD1	CAWDPGTGGETQYF	TGTGCCTGGGACCCCGGGACAGGGGGAGAGACCCAGTACTTC
TRBV29-1	TRBJ1-4	once	-	CSVGQTNEKLFF	TGCAGCGTTGGACAGACAAATGAAAAACTGTTTTTT
TRBV7-2	TRBJ2-5	-	-	CASSPKGSGSANTKAQYF	TGTGCCAGCAGCCCCAAAGGATCAGGCAGTGCTAATACAAAGGCACAGTACTTC
TRBV15	TRBJ2-2	-	TRBD1	CATQAGGHGELFF	TGTGCCACCCAAGCAGGGGGCCACGGGGAGCTGTTTTTT
TRBV18	TRBJ2-3	-	-	CASSPTGRADTQYF	TGTGCCAGCTCACCAACAGGGCGCGCAGATACGCAGTATTTT
TRBV7-8	TRBJ2-2	-	TRBD1	CASSPQGAGTGELFF	TGTGCCAGCAGCCCTCAGGGGGCGGGCACCGGGGAGCTGTTTTTT
TRBV5-4	TRBJ1-4	few	TRBD1	CASSSTGGTGKEKLFF	TGTGCCAGCAGCTCCACCGGAGGGACAGGGAAGGAAAAACTGTTTTTT
TRBV9	TRBJ2-6	-	-	CASSPGVGAGANVLTF	TGTGCCAGCAGCCCGGGGGTAGGGGCCGGGGCCAACGTCCTGACTTTC
TRBV5-1	TRBJ2-2	many	-	CASTLAVASTGELFF	TGCGCCAGCACCCTAGCCGTGGCAAGCACCGGGGAGCTGTTTTTT
TRBV7-2	TRBJ2-7	-	TRBD2	CASSLRSTSGYEQYF	TGTGCCAGCAGCTTAAGGTCGACTAGCGGCTACGAGCAGTACTTC
TRBV5-1	TRBJ2-5	-	-	CASTFTGQGILETQYF	TGCGCCAGCACCTTCACCGGTCAGGGGATCCTGGAGACCCAGTACTTC
TRBV2	TRBJ2-3	-	-	CASSPYTGSGTDTQYF	TGTGCCAGCAGTCCTTATACAGGTTCCGGGACAGATACGCAGTATTTT
TRBV11-2	TRBJ1-2	-	-	CASSLDPVGAGYGYTF	TGTGCCAGCAGCTTAGATCCTGTGGGGGCTGGCTATGGCTACACCTTC
TRBV7-3	TRBJ1-2	few	TRBD1	CASSGQGPTNYGYTF	TGTGCCAGCAGTGGACAGGGGCCTACTAACTATGGCTACACCTTC
TRBV10-3	TRBJ2-4	-	-	CAISALAKNIQYF	TGTGCCATCAGTGCCCTAGCCAAAAACATTCAGTACTTC
TRBV7-8	TRBJ1-3	-	-	CASSLLNPTVGNTIYF	TGTGCCAGCAGCTTACTTAACCCGACAGTTGGAAACACCATATATTTT
TRBV6-2/TRBV6-3	TRBJ2-1	-	TRBD2	CASSTGTSGAYNEQFF	TGTGCCAGCAGTACGGGGACTAGCGGGGCCTACAATGAGCAGTTCTTC
TRBV9	TRBJ1-2	-	TRBD1	CASSGEGQGHYGYTF	TGTGCCAGCAGCGGCGAGGGACAGGGGCACTATGGCTACACCTTC
TRBV6-1	TRBJ2-3	-	-	CASSEDSTQYF	TGTGCCAGCAGTGAGGACTCTACGCAGTATTTT
TRBV7-9	TRBJ1-2	few	-	CASSLAQGYGYTF	TGTGCCAGCAGCTTAGCCCAGGGGTATGGCTACACCTTC